This T cell receptor (beta chain) derives from a study of shared clonotypes between healthy human individuals. The CDR3 is 15 amino acids. Per the germline V gene, CDR1 is SGHDN and CDR2 is FVKESK. The J segment lost 5 bases and the V segment lost 0 bases, leaving 5 bases of the junction unmatched. Sequencing was performed with immunoSEQ multiplex PCR; in TCRdb, only in-frame clones are kept and a portion is missing. This sample carries about 2 million clones, just under 95% of them seen once, and the ten largest clones take more than 0.95%. Terminally differentiated effector memory CD45RA+ cells were excluded from the naive CD8 cells, which were CD45RO-negative and positively selected for CCR7.

The receptor was derived from a young man in good health. The sample was naive CD8+ T cells sorted from blood. The V and J genes are TRBV14 and TRBJ1-1; 8 bases are a match to TRBD1. CDR3 DNA: TGTGCCAGCAGCCAAGACAGGGGGCTGGAGACTGAAGCTTTCTTT. Its translation is CASSQDRGLETEAFF.